One TCR beta chain is described in this entry. This receptor's antigen is unknown. Base qualities are not recorded, but no much larger clone differs from it by a single base. The data belong to a study of blood T cell repertoires in COVID-19 (dated by TCRdb to the early 2020s). Context from the whole study: Samples from collaborators originated in the United States, Italy and Spain and spanned both the acute and convalescent phases of COVID-19. The prospective study material was composed of cDNA or gDNA derived from T cells, B-cell-depleted T cells, or PBMCs. Deeply sampled blood TCRbeta repertoires from subjects exposed to, actively infected with, or recovered from COVID-19 were included in the dataset. The repertoires were released in a freely available public database meant as a resource for research on the immune response to SARS-CoV-2. Samples were obtained from the ongoing ImmuneRACE study (first 160 participants) and from 1,200 or so subjects provided by 6 global collaborators. Sample metadata almost always included a de-identified subject ID, COVID-19 status, age in years and sex. Where available, HLA class I and class II types were taken from metadata supplied by the sample provider and were not determined by assay-based typing. The study at large found these results: How much clinical and demographic metadata was included differed by source and by participant, and the metadata was provided uncurated.

TCRbeta CDR3 regions were amplified from genomic DNA by means of the immunoSEQ Assay, a bias-controlled multiplex PCR. The authors' pipeline ran thus. Nucleated cell counts per sample were estimated from amplification of reference gene primers within the assay. Sequence reads were collapsed and filtered to measure the absolute abundance of every unique TCRbeta CDR3 rearrangement. For each sample, productive Simpson clonality was calculated as the square root of Simpson's diversity index across productive rearrangements. The clones in this table, taken by TCRdb from immuneACCESS, are in-frame only. Not every clone is retained; where verified, under half of the shortfall comes from an unresolved V gene, and the cause of the rest is unknown. V and J calls and clone size are those listed in that table; D and trimming were worked out from the DNA. The sample table records about 280,000 clones; approximately 89% of these occur just once. The ten largest clones add up to around 10% of the sample.

In Seattle, one collaborating source enrolled patients while the infection was active and tracked those patients longitudinally over the course of disease. Each collaborating institution followed its own protocols to collect whole blood in K2EDTA tubes. For TCRbeta analysis, collaborators shipped samples in one of three forms: frozen whole blood, isolated PBMCs, or DNA extracted from either of those sample types. The TCR comes from a woman aged 25 to 45 with COVID-19, enrolled during active disease. Source material: peripheral blood.

In nucleotides, the sequence is TGTGCCAGCAGGACAACAGGGTTCCATGGCTACACCTTC. The translation is CASRTTGFHGYTF. The sequence links TRBV12-3 or TRBV12-4 to TRBJ1-2; a tentative D match to TRBD1 spans 6 bases. Taken from cysteine to phenylalanine, the CDR3 has 13 residues. The only DNA kept is the CDR3, 39 bases in frame from the first base. V is reduced by 6 bases and J by 6 bases, leaving a spacing of 14 bases between them.